This T cell receptor beta chain was sequenced in a study of blood T cell repertoires in COVID-19. CDR3 length: 14 amino acids. Germline CDR1 is SEHNR and CDR2 is FQNEAQ (reference sequence). The V and J ends lost 5 bases and 7 bases, in that order; junction bases with no gene match: 9. Original handling: Amplification with reference gene primers provided the estimates of nucleated cell counts. Clones were read by immunoSEQ multiplex PCR, and TCRdb kept only the in-frame ones, dropping some. D and trimming come from the DNA, and the V and J calls and clone size come from that table. This sample has roughly 200,000 clones, with approximately 90% found just once.

The receptor's source is a man aged 30 to 39 who had recovered from COVID-19. The chain has TRBV7-9 and TRBJ2-3; 7 nucleotides line up with TRBD2. The source material was PBMCs or T cells enriched from blood (not recorded which). In nucleotides, the CDR3 is TGTGCCAGCAGCGGGGGGACTAAACAATATACGCAGTATTTT. This translates into CASSGGTKQYTQYF.